Listed below are T cell receptor beta chains from one sample, sequenced in a study of early T cells in non-severe SARS-CoV-2 infection. Each CDR3 protein is one row after TCRdb ran MiXCR on the 5' RACE reads. This table has tens of thousands of distinct CDR3 sequences, about 9.9% appearing once. Sequences were obtained from whole blood. The receptors stem from an adult who was a healthcare worker with PCR-confirmed SARS-CoV-2 infection or an uninfected control (not recorded which). Both conserved end residues are part of each CDR3. The D gene is left open where the match is weak. Not every row has a clone size; where given, it reads once, few, many or a size class.

j_call	clone_size	d_call	v_call	cdr3_nt	cdr3_aa
TRBJ2-5	.	.	TRBV2	TGTGCCAGCAGGATGGGACTTACCACGAGGGAGACCCAGTACTTC	CASRMGLTTRETQYF
TRBJ2-5	few	.	TRBV7-8	TGTGCCAGCAGCTTATTTGGCCAAAGGGAGACCCAGTACTTC	CASSLFGQRETQYF
TRBJ2-3	.	.	TRBV24-1	TGTGCCACCAGTGGACGGGCCGCCGCAGATACGCAGTATTTT	CATSGRAAADTQYF
TRBJ2-7	many	.	TRBV5-1	TGTGCCAGCAGCTTAGCAGGGAGCTCCTACGAGCAGTACTTC	CASSLAGSSYEQYF
TRBJ2-7	few	.	TRBV2	TGTGCCAGCAGCCCCTATTTTAGGGACGCTACGAGCCAGTACTTC	CASSPYFRDATSQYF
TRBJ1-4	.	.	TRBV3-1	TGTGCCAGCAGCCAAGATCGGACAGATGATAATGAAAAACTGTTTTTT	CASSQDRTDDNEKLFF
TRBJ2-7	.	.	TRBV28	TGTGCCAGCAGCCTCCGGGCACCACAGTACTTC	CASSLRAPQYF
TRBJ1-1	.	TRBD1	TRBV27	TGTGCCAGCAGTGCCAGGGGGAGTACTGAAGCTTTCTTT	CASSARGSTEAFF
TRBJ2-1	.	TRBD2	TRBV5-1	TGCGCCAGCGGCTCCCCTACGGGGGGGGCAGACAATGAGCAGTTCTTC	CASGSPTGGADNEQFF
TRBJ2-5	many	.	TRBV10-3	TGTGCCATCAGTGGACAGCAAGAGACCCAGTACTTC	CAISGQQETQYF
TRBJ2-3	few	.	TRBV29-1	TGCAGCGTTGATCTAGGGATGGACGCGCAGTATTTT	CSVDLGMDAQYF
TRBJ2-7	few	TRBD1	TRBV29-1	TGCAGCGGACAGGGATTTCGGGACGAGCAGTACTTC	CSGQGFRDEQYF
TRBJ2-3	.	.	TRBV5-1	TGCGCCAGCAGCTTCCGGGATTTGGGAGATACGCAGTATTTT	CASSFRDLGDTQYF
TRBJ2-7	.	.	TRBV11-2	TGTGCCAGCAGCTTACGGGATTACGAGCAGTACTTC	CASSLRDYEQYF
TRBJ2-1	.	TRBD1	TRBV29-1	TGCAGCGTTCCCTCCGCAGGGGGTTTCTCCTACAATGAGCAGTTCTTC	CSVPSAGGFSYNEQFF
TRBJ2-6	many	.	TRBV28	TGTGCCAGCAGTTTAAGGGGGGACCCATTTGGGGCCAACGTCCTGACTTTC	CASSLRGDPFGANVLTF
TRBJ1-1	many	.	TRBV12-3/TRBV12-4	TGTGCCAGCAGTTTACCGGCCGGGATAAGCGCTTTCTTT	CASSLPAGISAFF
TRBJ1-1	many	.	TRBV11-2	TGTGCCAGCAGCTTAGAATCTGGGCTTTTGAACACTGAAGCTTTCTTT	CASSLESGLLNTEAFF
TRBJ2-2	few	TRBD2	TRBV2	TGTGCCAGCAGTGAAGCCCCTGGACTAGGAGGCGGCACCGGGGAGCTGTTTTTT	CASSEAPGLGGGTGELFF
TRBJ2-7	.	.	TRBV28	TGTGCCAGCAGTTTGGACATTTCCTACGAGCAGTACTTC	CASSLDISYEQYF
TRBJ2-5	.	TRBD2	TRBV12-3/TRBV12-4	TGTGCCAGCAGTCCAGGGACTAGCGGGAGGGGGGAGACCCAGTACTTC	CASSPGTSGRGETQYF
TRBJ2-1	few	TRBD2	TRBV7-6	TGTGCCAGCAGCCCAGCGGGAACCTACAATGAGCAGTTCTTC	CASSPAGTYNEQFF
TRBJ2-7	.	.	TRBV5-1	TGCGCCAGCAGCCAGACCGGGACACCTTCCTACGAGCAGTACTTC	CASSQTGTPSYEQYF
TRBJ2-1	many	.	TRBV12-3/TRBV12-4	TGTGCCAGCAGTTCCCCCTCGGAGCAGTTCTTC	CASSSPSEQFF
TRBJ2-2	.	.	TRBV3-1	TGTGCCAGCAGCCAAGTTGGGAACACCGGGGAGCTGTTTTTT	CASSQVGNTGELFF
TRBJ2-3	few	.	TRBV5-1	TGCGCCAGCATCGACTGGGCGGATACGCAGTATTTT	CASIDWADTQYF
TRBJ1-1	few	.	TRBV4-1	TGCGCCAGCAGCCGCTATTGGGGAAACACTGAAGCTTTCTTT	CASSRYWGNTEAFF
TRBJ2-2	.	.	TRBV5-5	TGTGCCAGCAGCCACCTACAGGGCAGCACCGGGGAGCTGTTTTTT	CASSHLQGSTGELFF
TRBJ2-5	many	TRBD1	TRBV11-2	TGTGCCAGCAGCTTGGGACAGGGAATTGGGGAGACCCAGTACTTC	CASSLGQGIGETQYF
TRBJ1-5	.	.	TRBV7-9	TGTGCCAGCAGCTTAGACGCGGGCAGACAGCCCCAGCATTTT	CASSLDAGRQPQHF
TRBJ2-7	.	.	TRBV19	TGTGCCAGTAGTCCCTCGGACAGCTCCTACGAGCAGTACTTC	CASSPSDSSYEQYF
TRBJ2-7	few	TRBD2	TRBV20-1	TGCAGTGCTAGAGATGCGGGGGGGAGCTCCTACGAGCAGTACTTC	CSARDAGGSSYEQYF
TRBJ2-2	few	.	TRBV7-7	TGTGCTAGCAGCCCGTGGGGGGCAGTGAACACCGGGGAGCTGTTTTTT	CASSPWGAVNTGELFF
TRBJ2-7	.	TRBD1	TRBV15	TGTGCCACCAGCAGGAAGGGACAGGGGGCTGGGGAGCAGTACTTC	CATSRKGQGAGEQYF
TRBJ2-2	.	.	TRBV13	TGTGCCAGCAGCTCCCCCGGGGAGCTGTTTTTT	CASSSPGELFF
TRBJ1-1	.	.	TRBV3-1	TGTGCCAGCACCCGGCGGGGAACGGACACTGAAGCTTTCTTT	CASTRRGTDTEAFF
TRBJ2-1	many	.	TRBV7-2	TGTGCCAGCAGCTTAGGACGGGGCAGGGCGAATGAGCAGTTCTTC	CASSLGRGRANEQFF
TRBJ2-7	.	.	TRBV6-5	TGTGCCAGCAGTTACTCGGTATCCCGCCCCTACGAGCAGTACTTC	CASSYSVSRPYEQYF
TRBJ2-4	.	TRBD2	TRBV28	TGTGCCAGCAGTTTAGCGGGAGGGGACATTCAGTACTTC	CASSLAGGDIQYF
TRBJ2-7	few	TRBD1	TRBV28	TGTGCCAGCAAGATAGGACAGGGACCCTCCTACGAGCAGTACTTC	CASKIGQGPSYEQYF